This TCR beta chain is drawn from a study of CD8 T cells in Susac syndrome. Notes on the study in general: In total CD8+ repertoires, around 15 Susac-specific public clones were detected, and CD8+ TEMRA repertoires contained four to six.

In germline, CDR1 is MNHEY, CDR2 SMNVEV (reference sequence). After removal of 4 bases from V and 5 bases from J, the junction contained 12 bases not matched to a gene. CDR3 length equals 17 residues. The authors reverse transcribed roughly 0.5 to 1 ug RNA with random hexamers. TCRdb ran MiXCR on the immunoSEQ multiplex PCR reads and lists one entry per CDR3 protein. The data show 100,000 to 150,000 distinct CDR3 sequences, with over 85% seen just once and 0.21% held by the top ten. Concerning this clonotype itself: Its antigen is as yet unknown.

This TCR was sampled from a human donor with Susac syndrome. The gene calls are TRBV27 and TRBJ2-3; 10 bases line up with TRBD2. The sample comprised CD8+ T cells from PBMCs. Here the CDR3 DNA reads TGTGCCAGCAGTTCGGAGGTGCTAGCGGGAGCAGGAGATACGCAGTATTTT. Encoded protein: CASSSEVLAGAGDTQYF.